This T cell receptor (beta chain) comes out of a study of post-analysis software for immune sequencing data. General study findings and limits: The five TRBV segments detected at higher frequency in patients than in controls included TRBV5-6, TRBV5-1 and TRBV20-1. Compared with controls, patients showed significantly lower normalized Chao1 diversity.

V lost 3 bases and J lost 5; bases outside the gene matches: 7. In germline, CDR1 is ENHRY, CDR2 SYGVKD. The CDR3 has 16 amino acids. Unique molecular identifiers were built into the TCR beta cDNA libraries. TCRdb itself ran the PCR reads through MiXCR, one entry per CDR3 protein. The table includes around 250,000 distinct CDR3 sequences, roughly a third detected once. This clonotype has more than one count but fewer than ten. Its matching antigen is unknown. Sequenced sample: blood. This TCR derives from a girl aged 5-17 years with multiple sclerosis. The V and J genes are TRBV10-3 and TRBJ2-1, with 10 bases matching TRBD2. CDR3 protein: CAISDLSSGSHNEQFF. Written as DNA, the CDR3 is TGTGCCATCAGTGACTTGTCTAGCGGGAGCCACAATGAGCAGTTCTTC.